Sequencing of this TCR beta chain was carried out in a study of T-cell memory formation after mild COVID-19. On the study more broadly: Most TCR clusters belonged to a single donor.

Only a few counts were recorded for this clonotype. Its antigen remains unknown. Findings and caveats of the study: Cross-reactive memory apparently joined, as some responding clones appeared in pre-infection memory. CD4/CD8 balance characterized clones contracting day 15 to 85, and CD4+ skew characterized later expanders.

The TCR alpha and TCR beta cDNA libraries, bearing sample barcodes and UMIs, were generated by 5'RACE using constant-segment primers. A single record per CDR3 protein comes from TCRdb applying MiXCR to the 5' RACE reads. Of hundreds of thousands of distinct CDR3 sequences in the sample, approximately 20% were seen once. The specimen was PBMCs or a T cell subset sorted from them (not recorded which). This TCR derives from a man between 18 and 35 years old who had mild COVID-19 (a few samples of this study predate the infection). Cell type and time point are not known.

CDR3 nucleotide sequence: TGTGCCAGCAGCCAAGATGGGGACAGGCTATATGGCTACACCTTC. This sequence encodes CASSQDGDRLYGYTF. V and J are TRBV4-2 and TRBJ1-2, with TRBD1 matching 8 bases. The CDR3 runs to 15 residues. CDR1 is LGHNA, CDR2 YNFKEQ, per germline. V shed 0 bases and J 5 bases; nucleotides not matched to a gene: 5.